Shown below are 22 T cell receptor beta chains from a single sample sequenced in a study of radiotherapy plus CTLA-4 blockade in lung cancer. TCRdb keeps only in-frame clones here, not all; method: immunoSEQ multiplex PCR. The sample shows about 51,000 clones, around 79% of them seen only once. Sequences were derived from peripheral blood, sampled from a patient treated with radiotherapy plus ipilimumab. All receptors derive from a human donor with non-small cell lung cancer who had a complete response to radiotherapy plus ipilimumab.

This rearrangement joins TRBV30 to TRBJ2-5, with 11 bases aligning to TRBD1. Trimming removed 3 bases from V and 3 bases from J; junction bases left unmatched: 6. In germline, CDR1 is GTSNPN, CDR2 SVGIG (reference sequence). The CDR3 totals 15 residues. CDR3 region: CAWRKGGQGEETQYF. The CDR3 region has the DNA TGTGCCTGGAGAAAAGGGGGACAGGGGGAAGAGACCCAGTACTTC. The full variable domain, completed using reference TRBV30 and TRBJ2-5, is SQTIHQWPATLVQPVGSPLSLECTVEGTSNPNLYWYRQAAGRGLQLLFYSVGIGQISSEVPQNLSASRPQDRQFILSSKKLLLSDSGFYLCAWRKGGQGEETQYFGPGTRLLVL.

V and J are TRBV30 and TRBJ2-1, with D possibly TRBD2 on 6 matching bases. V was shortened by 7 bases and J by 7 bases, with 14 bases between the two germline ends. The CDR3 has 12 residues. Germline values: CDR1 GTSNPN, CDR2 SVGIG (reference sequence). CDR3 in amino acids: CAFIGGTNEQFF. The CDR3 region has the DNA TGTGCCTTCATTGGGGGGACTAATGAGCAGTTCTTC.

The chain couples TRBV9 to TRBJ1-1; D perhaps matches TRBD1 (5 bases). Looked up from germline, CDR1 is SGDLS and CDR2 is YYNGEE. This CDR3 spans 14 amino acids. V gave up 4 bases and J gave up 0 bases, with 10 bases separating them. The CDR3 nucleotides are TGTGCCAGCAGCCGGGGGTGGCTGAACACTGAAGCTTTCTTT. This gives the protein CASSRGWLNTEAFF.

The V gene is TRBV9, the J gene TRBJ2-5; D ambiguous. V was clipped by 3 bases and J by 7 bases, with 13 bases between them. The CDR3 runs to 13 residues. CDR1 is SGDLS and CDR2 is YYNGEE in the germline V gene. The CDR3 DNA reads as TGTGCCAGCAGCGGGCCGGAGCTTGGGACCCAGTACTTC. Residues: CASSGPELGTQYF.

The V and J genes are TRBV5-6 and TRBJ1-2; TRBD1 matches at 7 bases. Trimming cost V 4 bases and J 5 bases; bases outside gene matches: 11. This CDR3 comprises 15 residues. CDR1 and CDR2 from the germline V gene are SGHDT and YYEEEE. The CDR3 region has the DNA TGTGCCAGCAGCATAACAGGGGAATTTGTGTATGGCTACACCTTC. Translation gives CASSITGEFVYGYTF.

V and J are TRBV9 and TRBJ2-5, with a weak D call TRBD1 (5 bases). The CDR3 is made up of 15 amino acids. With 3 bases removed from V and 4 bases from J, the gap between germline ends came to 16 bases. The germline V gene has CDR1 SGDLS and CDR2 YYNGEE. Here the CDR3 DNA reads TGTGCCAGCAGCGCGTCAGCCCAGGGTGGAGAGACCCAGTACTTC. Protein product: CASSASAQGGETQYF.

The chain is built from TRBV4-3 and TRBJ1-2, with 9 bases lining up with TRBD1. From germline, CDR1 is LGHNA and CDR2 YSLEER. The CDR3 is 15 residues long. The junction had 7 bases not matched to a gene; V was cut back by 3 bases and J by 5 bases. Written as DNA, the CDR3 is TGCGCCAGCAGCCACCGGACAGGGGCAATATATGGCTACACCTTC. This gives the protein CASSHRTGAIYGYTF.

The V call is TRBV28, the J call TRBJ2-7, with TRBD1 matching 9 bases. J lost 6 bases, V lost 4 bases, and 7 bases had no gene match. Germline V CDR1 and CDR2: MDHEN, SYDVKM. There are 14 residues in the CDR3. CDR3 loop: CASSSGGQGSEQYV. CDR3 DNA sequence: TGTGCCAGCAGTTCGGGCGGACAGGGGTCCGAGCAGTACGTC.

This clone was counted between two and nine times. The chain links TRBV9 to TRBJ1-2; D remains ambiguous. Germline assignment: CDR1 SGDLS and CDR2 YYNGEE. Trimming cost V 3 bases and J 0 bases, with 24 bases left between them. CDR3 length: 19 residues. CDR3 coding DNA: TGTGCCAGCAGCGGTAGCTACGTTGGGAGGAGACCAGCTAACTATGGCTACACCTTC. Protein: CASSGSYVGRRPANYGYTF.

This clone was counted between two and nine times. The chain is built from TRBV14 and TRBJ2-5; TRBD1 agrees at 8 bases. CDR1 is SGHDN, CDR2 FVKESK, per germline. V was pared by 1 base and J by 2 bases, with 3 bases of the junction left unmatched. The CDR3 runs 15 residues. CDR3 sequence reads: CASSQATGVQETQYF. The CDR3 DNA reads as TGTGCCAGCAGCCAAGCGACAGGGGTACAAGAGACCCAGTACTTC.

J is TRBJ2-7 and V is TRBV5-8, with no clear D. This CDR3 has 11 residues. V dropped 1 base and J dropped 5 bases, with 4 bases sitting between them. CDR1 is SGHTS, CDR2 YDEGEE, per germline. The CDR3 protein is CASSLQNEQYF. The DNA of the CDR3 is TGTGCCAGCAGCTTGCAGAACGAGCAGTACTTC.

CDR3 residues: CASSVETDPDTQYF. The CDR3 bases are TGTGCCAGCAGCGTAGAAACAGATCCAGATACGCAGTATTTT. The V gene is TRBV9, the J gene TRBJ2-3; D not resolved. V was shortened by 0 bases and J by 4 bases, with 9 bases between the two germline ends. The length of the CDR3 is 14 residues. Germline assignment: CDR1 SGDLS and CDR2 YYNGEE. Full variable domain (rest looked up from reference TRBV9 and TRBJ2-3): DSGVTQTPKHLITATGQRVTLRCSPRSGDLSVYWYQQSLDQGLQFLIQYYNGEERAKGNILERFSAQQFPDLHSELNLSSLELGDSALYFCASSVETDPDTQYFGPGTRLTVL.

This clone has only one observation. The rearrangement links TRBV7-9 to TRBJ1-5, with 8 bases aligning to TRBD1. CDR1 SEHNR and CDR2 FQNEAQ come from the germline V gene (reference sequence). With V trimmed by 5 bases and J by 3 bases, 6 bases remained unmatched. This CDR3 comprises 15 residues. CDR3 DNA: TGTGCCAGCAGCCAAACGACAGGGGACAATCAGCCCCAGCATTTT. It encodes CASSQTTGDNQPQHF.

The genes are TRBV6-5 and TRBJ2-1; 7 bases agree with TRBD2. This CDR3 comprises 12 residues. V lost 10 bases to trimming and J lost 10 bases; unmatched junction nucleotides: 10. The V gene's germline CDR1 is MNHEY and CDR2 SVGAGI. The CDR3 DNA reads TGTGCCACCTCGAAATGGGGGGGGGAGCAGTTCTTC. It yields the protein CATSKWGGEQFF.

The chain has TRBV5-1 and TRBJ2-1; 10 nucleotides agree with TRBD2. CDR3 length: 16 amino acids. Germline V gene sequence: CDR1 SGHRS, CDR2 YFSETQ. J gave up 5 bases and V 0 bases, and 5 bases lay outside the gene matches. The chain's CDR3 is CASSLGWTSGNNEQFF. In DNA form, the CDR3 reads TGCGCCAGCAGCTTGGGCTGGACTAGCGGCAACAATGAGCAGTTCTTC.

The chain has TRBV30 and TRBJ2-5; D gene ambiguous. The V end was cut by 4 bases, the J end by 0 bases, with 3 bases between. Germline-derived CDR1 and CDR2 are GTSNPN and SVGIG (reference sequence). The CDR3 consists of 11 residues. This chain's CDR3 is CAWTDQETQYF. In DNA, the CDR3 is TGTGCCTGGACAGACCAAGAGACCCAGTACTTC.

The rearrangement uses TRBV29-1 and TRBJ2-2, with D perhaps TRBD1 (6 bases). The CDR3 has 15 amino acids. Germline-derived CDR1 and CDR2 are SQVTM and ANQGSEA. Trimming shortened V by 4 bases and J by 6 bases, and 18 bases separated the two germline ends. The CDR3 spells CSVGGPTGDAGELFF. CDR3 coding DNA: TGCAGCGTTGGGGGGCCCACCGGCGACGCCGGGGAGCTGTTTTTT.

As to this clone: Sequence at one end of the junction differs from germline and may be a read error. Other DNA variants within this sample encode the same CDR3. The chain joins TRBV9 to TRBJ1-6, with D unresolved. The germline V gene has CDR1 SGDLS and CDR2 YYNGEE. The CDR3 sequence is 16 residues long. The DNA for the CDR3 is TGTGCCAGCAGCGTAGACCTTAGCTCCTATAATTCACCCCTCCACTTC. Its translation is CASSVDLSSYNSPLHF.

The gene calls are TRBV27 and TRBJ2-5; D is possibly TRBD1 (6 bases). This CDR3 has 14 amino acids. Germline V gene lookup returns CDR1 MNHEY and CDR2 SMNVEV (reference sequence). Trimming took off 4 bases at V and 5 bases at J, with 14 bases between the two ends. CDR3 loop: CASSSLDRAETQYF. DNA of the CDR3: TGTGCCAGCAGTTCGCTGGACAGAGCCGAGACCCAGTACTTC.

In its sample, this clone was seen a few times. The chain carries TRBV18 and TRBJ2-2, with TRBD1 identical over 7 bases. There are 14 residues in the CDR3. Germline lookup yields CDR1 KGHSH and CDR2 LQKENI. Germline trimming cut 6 bases from V and 4 bases from J; bases unmatched to any gene: 5. The CDR3 reads CASSDRAITGELFF. For the CDR3, the DNA is TGTGCCAGCTCCGACAGGGCTATCACCGGGGAGCTGTTTTTT.

This clone showed up just once. One junction end does not reproduce the germline sequence, and a read error may be involved. V is TRBV19 and J is TRBJ1-5; tentative D call: TRBD1 (5 bases). CDR1 is LNHDA and CDR2 is SQIVND in the germline V gene (reference sequence). CDR3 size: 13 residues. The CDR3 spells CASSIVGRQPQHF. The DNA for the CDR3 is TGTGCCAGTAGCATAGTGGGGCGGCAGCCCCAGCATTTT.

The chain employs TRBV6-1 and TRBJ2-5; 8 positions match TRBD1. The J call is doubtful: the DNA matches TRBJ2-7 better. The CDR3 has 14 residues. CDR1 and CDR2 from the germline V gene are MNHNS and SASEGT. The CDR3: CASRGTGGSYEQYF. The CDR3 bases are TGTGCCAGCAGGGGAACAGGGGGCTCCTACGAGCAGTACTTC.